This T cell receptor (beta chain) was recovered during a study of T cell responses to AZD1222 COVID-19 vaccine. Regarding the study as a whole: A reported finding is that nearly half of spike-specific TCRs target unmutated variant regions.

About this clone itself: Its specificity is unknown.

Germline values: CDR1 LNHDA, CDR2 SQIVND (reference sequence). The CDR3 contains 18 residues. J was trimmed by 1 base and V by 4 bases; bases with no gene match: 9. Assay: immunoSEQ multiplex PCR; the TCRdb copy retains only in-frame clones and omits some. The sample holds 150,000 to 200,000 clones; around nine tenths are singletons and the top ten take approximately 3%. The rearrangement joins TRBV19 to TRBJ2-5, with 13 bases matching TRBD2. The sequenced sample was peripheral blood, obtained on day 0 of AZD1222 vaccination. The sequence was collected from an adult in good health. The CDR3 DNA sequence: TGTGCCAGTAGTAGCCCCGGACTAGCGGGGGTCCCCCAAGAGACCCAGTACTTC. Translating gives CASSSPGLAGVPQETQYF.